This T cell receptor (beta chain) came from a study of T cells in localized non-small cell lung cancer. Points from the study as a whole: Tumor samples were not multi-region, leaving intratumor heterogeneity unexcluded. Of the top 100 tumor clones, median around 60 were in adjacent lung, 25 to 35 among its top 100. Highest T cell clonality was seen in uninvolved adjacent lung, surpassing that measured in tumor. Longer survival (overall) was linked to higher T cell density in blood.

Produced via immunoSEQ multiplex PCR; TCRdb's table is partial and in-frame only. The table lists roughly 58,000 clones, approximately 80% of them singletons, with around 4.3% in the top ten. A word on this clone: What it binds is unknown.

Germline lookup yields CDR1 SEHNR and CDR2 FQNEAQ (reference sequence). This CDR3 has 13 residues. Deletions cut 3 bases from V and 7 bases from J, with 10 bases between. The gene calls are TRBV7-9 and TRBJ2-1; D unresolved. The material was PBMCs, obtained before any cancer treatment. This clonotype was sampled from a man between 40 and 69 years old with stage II lung adenocarcinoma. CDR3 DNA sequence: TGTGCCAGCAGCTTGGGCAGTCAGAATGAGCAGTTCTTC. Translating gives CASSLGSQNEQFF.